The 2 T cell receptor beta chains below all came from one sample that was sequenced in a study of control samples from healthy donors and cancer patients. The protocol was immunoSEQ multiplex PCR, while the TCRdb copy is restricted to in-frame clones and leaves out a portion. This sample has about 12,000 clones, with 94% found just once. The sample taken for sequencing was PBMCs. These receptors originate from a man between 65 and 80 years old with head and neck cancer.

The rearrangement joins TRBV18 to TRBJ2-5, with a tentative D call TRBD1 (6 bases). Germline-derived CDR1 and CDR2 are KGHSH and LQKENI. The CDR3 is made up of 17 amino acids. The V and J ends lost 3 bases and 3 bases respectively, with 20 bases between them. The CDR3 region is CASSPPRGPGVKETQYF. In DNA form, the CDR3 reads TGTGCCAGCTCACCCCCCCGGGGTCCAGGGGTTAAAGAGACCCAGTACTTC.

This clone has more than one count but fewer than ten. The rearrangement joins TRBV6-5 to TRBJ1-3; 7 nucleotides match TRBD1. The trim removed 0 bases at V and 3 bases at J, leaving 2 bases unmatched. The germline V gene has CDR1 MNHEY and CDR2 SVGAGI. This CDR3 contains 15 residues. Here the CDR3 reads CASSYSRQGGNTIYF. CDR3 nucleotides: TGTGCCAGCAGTTACTCAAGACAGGGTGGAAACACCATATATTTT.